Presented here are 16 T cell receptor beta chains from one specimen sequenced in a study of cytomegalovirus exposure and HLA in healthy donors (dated by TCRdb to 2016 to 2017). The method was the immunoSEQ multiplex PCR assay. A mixture of 60 forward primers for TCR Vbeta segments and 13 reverse primers for TCR Jbeta segments was used in the multiplex PCR. TCRdb mirrors the immuneACCESS table, restricted to in-frame sequences. Some clones are absent from its copies; in checked studies, under half trace to an unresolved V gene, and the reason for the others is unknown. The table for this sample lists 130,000 to 150,000 clones; roughly three quarters of them were counted only once. The ten largest clones take up around 3.6% of the sample. The sample consisted of PBMCs. Receptors were obtained from a young man in good health and CMV-seronegative.

This clone was seen only a few times. The rearrangement joins TRBV7-3 to TRBJ2-1; 10 positions match TRBD1. The CDR3 runs 14 residues. Per germline, CDR1 SGHTA and CDR2 FQGTGA. Losses at the gene ends were 3 bases for V and 5 bases for J; bases not matched to a gene: 1. The CDR3 loop is CASSLGQGHNEQFF. CDR3 coding DNA: TGTGCCAGCAGCTTGGGACAGGGGCACAATGAGCAGTTCTTC.

J is TRBJ1-2 and V is TRBV18, with TRBD1 identical over 8 bases. With 4 bases clipped from V and 3 bases from J, the junction kept 1 base outside the gene matches. The CDR3 runs to 13 residues. The germline V gene has CDR1 KGHSH and CDR2 LQKENI. CDR3 coding DNA: TGTGCCAGCTCACTACAGGGGGACTATGGCTACACCTTC. It translates to CASSLQGDYGYTF.

V is TRBV19 and J is TRBJ2-4; 9 nucleotides agree with TRBD1. The CDR3 is made up of 15 amino acids. Germline V gene data show CDR1 as LNHDA and CDR2 as SQIVND (reference sequence). Trimming at V came to 6 bases and at J to 0 bases, leaving 3 bases not matched to a gene. The CDR3 bases are TGTGCCAGTAGGGACAGGGGCCGAGCCAAAAACATTCAGTACTTC. Its translation: CASRDRGRAKNIQYF.

The V and J genes are TRBV15 and TRBJ1-4; no firm D call. The CDR3 sequence is 16 residues long. Germline V gives CDR1 LNHNV, CDR2 YYDKDF (reference sequence). V was clipped by 5 bases and J by 0 bases, with 13 bases between them. CDR3 DNA sequence: TGTGCCACCAGCTCCCTTAGTCGGGCAACTAATGAAAAACTGTTTTTT. Its translation is CATSSLSRATNEKLFF.

The chain recombines TRBV13 with TRBJ1-1, with D tentatively TRBD1 (5 bases). The V end was cut by 1 base, the J end by 5 bases, with 5 bases between. The germline gives CDR1 PRHDT, CDR2 FYEKMQ (reference sequence). This CDR3 contains 12 residues. The CDR3 nucleotides read TGTGCCAGCAGCTTAGACAGGACTGAAGCTTTCTTT. Translation gives CASSLDRTEAFF.

The chain is built from TRBV5-1 and TRBJ2-2, with 9 nucleotides matching TRBD2. Trimming took 1 base from V and 5 from J; bases not matched to a gene: 9. CDR3 length equals 17 residues. Germline V gene sequence: CDR1 SGHRS, CDR2 YFSETQ. The CDR3 sequence is CASSLRFAGGWTGELFF. For the CDR3, the DNA is TGCGCCAGCAGCTTGAGGTTCGCGGGAGGGTGGACCGGGGAGCTGTTTTTT.

J is TRBJ1-1 and V is TRBV10-2; 7 bases line up with TRBD1. The CDR3 loop spans 13 amino acids. The J segment lost 7 bases and the V segment lost 0 bases, leaving 2 bases of the junction unmatched. Germline CDR1 reads WSHSY; CDR2 reads SAAADI. Here the CDR3 DNA reads TGCGCCAGCAGTGAGTCCCCAGGGGGTGAAGCTTTCTTT. Encoded protein: CASSESPGGEAFF.

J is TRBJ2-2 and V is TRBV5-4; 8 bases match TRBD2. Germline assignment: CDR1 SGHNT and CDR2 YYREEE (reference sequence). The V and J ends lost 5 bases and 7 bases, in that order; junction bases with no gene match: 7. There are 14 residues in the CDR3. The CDR3 coding sequence is TGTGCCAGCAGTGGCGGGAGGCGGGGCGGGGAGCTGTTTTTT. This gives the protein CASSGGRRGGELFF.

The genes are TRBV7-9 and TRBJ2-1; a weak D match, TRBD1 (6 bases). Trimming left V 5 bases short and J 0 bases short, with 20 bases between. The germline CDR1 and CDR2 sequences are SEHNR and FQNEAQ (reference sequence). The CDR3 is 18 residues long. Written as DNA, the CDR3 is TGTGCCAGCAGCCCCAAACCTACAGGGCCCCTCTCCTACAATGAGCAGTTCTTC. This sequence encodes CASSPKPTGPLSYNEQFF.

There are a few counts of this clone. Here the CDR3 reads CSAFEDTQYF. The CDR3 DNA sequence: TGCAGTGCTTTTGAGGATACGCAGTATTTT. This chain uses TRBV20-1 with TRBJ2-3; D remains ambiguous. V lost 5 bases and J lost 6, with 6 bases in between. CDR1 and CDR2 (germline): DFQATT, SNEGSKA (reference sequence). The CDR3 runs 10 residues.

This chain joins TRBV19 and TRBJ1-5; TRBD1 matches 7 bases. Germline V gene lookup returns CDR1 LNHDA and CDR2 SQIVND (reference sequence). J gave up 2 bases and V 9 bases, and 7 bases lay outside the gene matches. The length of the CDR3 is 14 residues. For the CDR3, the DNA is TGTGCCAGCACATCTACAGGGGGCAATCAGCCCCAGCATTTT. This codes for CASTSTGGNQPQHF.

This clone occurred once. CDR3 in DNA: TGTGCCAGCAGCTTCTTAACCGGGGAGCTGTTTTTT. This sequence encodes CASSFLTGELFF. The J gene is TRBJ2-2, the V gene TRBV7-3; D uncertain. The CDR3 is 12 amino acids. The V and J ends lost 3 bases and 5 bases respectively, with 4 bases between them. Germline CDR1 SGHTA, CDR2 FQGTGA.

The V call is TRBV6-5, the J call TRBJ2-2; D possibly corresponds to TRBD2 (5 bases). Trimming removed 0 bases from V and 6 bases from J, with 11 bases in between. The CDR3 spans 15 residues. Germline values: CDR1 MNHEY, CDR2 SVGAGI. This chain's CDR3 is CASSYSRRGSGELFF. The DNA for the CDR3 is TGTGCCAGCAGTTACTCGAGACGAGGGTCCGGGGAGCTGTTTTTT.

The gene calls are TRBV13 and TRBJ2-1; 15 nucleotides line up with TRBD2. The CDR3 runs 17 residues. The J segment lost 4 bases and the V segment lost 5 bases, leaving 6 bases of the junction unmatched. The germline V gene encodes CDR1 PRHDT and CDR2 FYEKMQ (reference sequence). CDR3 loop: CASSHGLAGGLYNEQFF. Written as DNA, the CDR3 is TGTGCCAGCAGCCATGGACTAGCGGGGGGGCTGTACAATGAGCAGTTCTTC.

This clone was counted a single time. At one boundary the junction diverges from the germline segment, which might be a read error. Other nucleotide sequences in the sample specify the same CDR3. The chain joins TRBV6-5 to TRBJ1-6; no definite D call. Germline V gene sequence: CDR1 MNHEY, CDR2 SVGAGI. The CDR3 extends over 15 amino acids. The CDR3 reads CASSYEGSSNSPLHF. Here the CDR3 DNA reads TGTGCCAGCAGTTACGAGGGCTCTAGTAATTCCCCCCTCCACTTT.

The rearrangement uses TRBV7-9 and TRBJ1-1, with D maybe TRBD1 (6 bases). This CDR3 region has 13 residues. Germline CDR1 SEHNR, CDR2 FQNEAQ (reference sequence). The V and J ends lost 5 bases and 8 bases respectively, with 15 bases between them. CDR3 amino acids: CASSRRQAVEAFF. The CDR3 region has the DNA TGTGCCAGCAGCCGGAGACAGGCGGTAGAAGCTTTCTTT.